This is a list of T cell receptor beta chains from one sample in a study of blood T cell repertoires in COVID-19. Repertoires were generated with immunoSEQ multiplex PCR, while TCRdb's copy carries only in-frame clones and drops some. The table shows about 14,000 clones, with around 73% occurring only once. Sequencing was performed on peripheral blood. All receptors come from a man in his 70s with acute or convalescent COVID-19. The CDR3 runs from the conserved cysteine through the conserved F or W. Each record gives: D gene, V gene, clone size, J gene, CDR3 protein, CDR3 DNA. The D gene is left open where the match is weak. Only some rows state a clone size, as once, few, many or a class for expanded clones.

D: TRBD1
V: TRBV3-1/TRBV3-2
size: -
J: TRBJ1-5
CDR3: CASSRTGNQPQHF
DNA: TGTGCCAGCAGCCGGACAGGGAATCAGCCCCAGCATTTT

D: -
V: TRBV10-2
size: -
J: TRBJ2-7
CDR3: CASGMGTYEQYF
DNA: TGCGCCAGCGGTATGGGCACCTACGAGCAGTACTTC

D: -
V: TRBV6-5
size: once
J: TRBJ1-1
CDR3: CASSLGRGTEAFF
DNA: TGTGCCAGCAGCCTTGGGAGGGGCACTGAAGCTTTCTTT

D: TRBD1
V: TRBV5-4
size: -
J: TRBJ2-4
CDR3: CASSIQGARNIQYF
DNA: TGTGCCAGCAGCATACAGGGGGCGCGAAACATTCAGTACTTC

D: -
V: TRBV5-1
size: -
J: TRBJ1-4
CDR3: CASSLGRKGEKLFF
DNA: TGCGCCAGCAGCTTGGGCAGGAAAGGTGAAAAACTGTTTTTT

D: TRBD2
V: TRBV15
size: -
J: TRBJ2-1
CDR3: CATSSPPASGISNEQFF
DNA: TGTGCCACCAGCAGCCCCCCTGCTAGCGGGATTTCTAATGAGCAGTTCTTC

D: TRBD2
V: TRBV29-1
size: -
J: TRBJ2-3
CDR3: CSVEGLAVTDTQYF
DNA: TGCAGCGTCGAGGGACTAGCGGTCACAGATACGCAGTATTTT

D: -
V: TRBV4-3
size: -
J: TRBJ2-7
CDR3: CASSQSRGGYEQYF
DNA: TGCGCCAGCAGCCAATCAAGGGGGGGTTACGAGCAGTACTTC

D: TRBD1
V: TRBV6-2/TRBV6-3
size: -
J: TRBJ1-1
CDR3: CASSSPRTGPFNEAFF
DNA: TGTGCCAGCAGCAGCCCACGGACAGGCCCTTTTAATGAAGCTTTCTTT

D: -
V: TRBV7-2
size: -
J: TRBJ2-3
CDR3: CASSVTSTDTQYF
DNA: TGTGCCAGCAGCGTAACTAGCACAGATACGCAGTATTTT

D: -
V: TRBV3-1/TRBV3-2
size: -
J: TRBJ2-7
CDR3: CASSQDSPAGIEQYF
DNA: TGTGCCAGCAGCCAAGATTCCCCTGCGGGGATCGAGCAGTACTTC

D: TRBD1
V: TRBV11-2
size: -
J: TRBJ2-3
CDR3: CASSYTGGTDTQYF
DNA: TGTGCCAGCAGCTATACAGGGGGCACAGATACGCAGTATTTT

D: TRBD1
V: TRBV30
size: -
J: TRBJ2-2
CDR3: CAWSFRDRVSGELFF
DNA: TGTGCCTGGAGTTTTAGGGACAGGGTATCCGGGGAGCTGTTTTTT

D: TRBD2
V: TRBV11-2
size: -
J: TRBJ2-2
CDR3: CASSRGDAGETGELFF
DNA: TGTGCCAGCAGCCGGGGCGATGCGGGGGAAACCGGGGAGCTGTTTTTT

D: TRBD1
V: TRBV2
size: -
J: TRBJ1-5
CDR3: CASTRTGSFGQPQHF
DNA: TGTGCCAGCACCCGGACAGGGTCTTTCGGTCAGCCCCAGCATTTT

D: TRBD1
V: TRBV29-1
size: once
J: TRBJ1-1
CDR3: CSVASGTGIPEAFF
DNA: TGCAGCGTTGCCTCCGGGACAGGGATCCCTGAAGCTTTCTTT

D: -
V: TRBV7-8
size: -
J: TRBJ2-3
CDR3: CASSLELQGTDTQYF
DNA: TGTGCCAGCAGCTTAGAACTCCAGGGCACAGATACGCAGTATTTT

D: TRBD1
V: TRBV19
size: -
J: TRBJ1-1
CDR3: CASSMRGQSGEAFF
DNA: TGTGCCAGTAGTATGAGGGGACAGTCAGGTGAAGCTTTCTTT

D: -
V: TRBV7-2
size: -
J: TRBJ2-5
CDR3: CASSLQRNQETQYF
DNA: TGTGCCAGCAGCTTACAGCGGAACCAAGAGACCCAGTACTTC

D: TRBD1
V: TRBV7-8
size: -
J: TRBJ1-5
CDR3: CASSPLTGRQPQHF
DNA: TGTGCCAGCAGCCCGTTGACAGGGCGGCAGCCCCAGCATTTT